The 4 T cell receptor beta chains given below trace back to one sample, sequenced in a study of blood T cell repertoires in COVID-19 (dated by TCRdb to about 2020). Libraries came from the immunoSEQ multiplex PCR assay. As stored in TCRdb, this immuneACCESS dataset retains in-frame rearrangements with V and J assigned. A fraction of the clones does not appear; measured against another copy, unresolved V genes explain less than half of the discrepancy, and the remainder lacks a known reason. The sample profile shows 71,000 or so clones; more than 65% of them were found once. Around 10% of the sample goes to the ten largest clones. Sequencing was done on a sample of peripheral blood. The receptors stem from a man in his fifties with acute or convalescent COVID-19.

The chain has TRBV12-3 or TRBV12-4 and TRBJ2-1; perhaps TRBD2 as D (5 bases). This CDR3 has 13 amino acids. The germline V and J ends were trimmed by 6 bases and 5 bases, with 11 bases remaining between them. The CDR3 bases are TGTGCCAGCAGCAACGGACTGGACAATGAGCAGTTCTTC. It encodes CASSNGLDNEQFF.

This clone appeared a single time. The chain recombines TRBV4-1 with TRBJ2-1, with TRBD2 as a possible D gene (6 bases). The CDR3 loop spans 15 amino acids. Germline values: CDR1 MGHRA, CDR2 YSYEKL. V lost 4 bases, J lost 6 bases, and 16 bases lay in between. CDR3 coding DNA: TGCGCCAGCAGCCCCCCGGGAGCCGTCGGCAATGAGCAGTTCTTC. This codes for CASSPPGAVGNEQFF.

This clone was recorded a few times. The chain is built from TRBV29-1 and TRBJ1-4, with unresolved D. CDR1 and CDR2 from the germline V gene are SQVTM and ANQGSEA. The ends were cut back, 4 bases at V and 4 bases at J, with 10 bases in the middle. The CDR3 is 13 amino acids. The CDR3 DNA is TGCAGCGTTGCAAACTCTGGTAATGAAAAACTGTTTTTT. Residues: CSVANSGNEKLFF.

V and J are TRBV7-2 and TRBJ2-7, with 8 bases matching TRBD1. The CDR3 consists of 14 residues. Trimming removed 3 bases from V and 2 bases from J; junction bases left unmatched: 3. Germline loops: CDR1 SGHTA, CDR2 FQGNSA. The CDR3 sequence: CASSFSGGPYEQYF. CDR3 bases: TGTGCCAGCAGCTTCTCAGGGGGCCCCTACGAGCAGTACTTC.